Listed here are 23 T cell receptor beta chains from one sample, sequenced in a study of regulatory T cells in long-lasting Graves disease. Specified time point: newly diagnosed GD, antithyroid drugs for less than 3 months. RNA isolated from PBMCs was used to make the TCR library. Through Arm-PCR of CDR3 regions and iRepertoire HTBI primers, TCR beta libraries were built. A single record per CDR3 protein comes from TCRdb applying MiXCR to the multiplex PCR reads. The repertoire holds about 420,000 distinct CDR3 sequences, with about a sixth as singletons. These data also formed part of another study, on T cells in Graves' hyperthyroidism and ophthalmopathy.

The sample consisted of peripheral blood mononuclear cells (PBMCs), taken at new diagnosis, from a patient treated with antithyroid drugs. Receptor source: a woman aged 18-29 years with Graves disease.

This clonotype was seen many times. The chain uses TRBV5-1 and TRBJ1-4; D ambiguous. The CDR3 has 11 residues. Trimming took off 4 bases at V and 4 bases at J, with 2 bases between the two ends. From germline, CDR1 is SGHRS and CDR2 YFSETQ. The CDR3 is CASSINEKLFF. In DNA, the CDR3 is TGCGCCAGCAGCATTAATGAAAAACTGTTTTTT.

The gene calls are TRBV15 and TRBJ2-7; 8 nucleotides agree with TRBD1. The CDR3 is 15 residues long. J was trimmed by 0 bases and V by 3 bases; bases with no gene match: 4. Germline loops: CDR1 LNHNV, CDR2 YYDKDF (reference sequence). The CDR3 nucleotides read TGTGCCACCAGCAGGGACAGGGTCGGCTCCTACGAGCAGTACTTC. Translation gives CATSRDRVGSYEQYF.

The J gene is TRBJ2-2, the V gene TRBV27; D is perhaps TRBD2 (6 bases). This CDR3 is 18 amino acids long. Germline V gene data show CDR1 as MNHEY and CDR2 as SMNVEV (reference sequence). V was pared by 7 bases and J by 6 bases, with 27 bases between. As DNA, the CDR3 is TGTGCCAGCACCCCGGGAGCTCGGACGCCGGAGATATCCGGGGAGCTGTTTTTT. This sequence encodes CASTPGARTPEISGELFF.

The rearrangement uses TRBV7-2 and TRBJ1-3; D gene uncertain. Germline CDR1 reads SGHTA; CDR2 reads FQGNSA. The V end was cut by 1 base, the J end by 4 bases, with 14 bases between. The CDR3 is 16 amino acids. The CDR3 reads CASSLVVSGNGNTIYF. DNA of the CDR3: TGTGCCAGCAGCTTAGTTGTTTCGGGGAACGGAAACACCATATATTTT.

The gene calls are TRBV7-2 and TRBJ2-1; D uncertain. V lost 7 bases and J 5 bases, leaving 15 bases between the germline ends. The CDR3 is 14 amino acids. Germline loops: CDR1 SGHTA, CDR2 FQGNSA. The CDR3 here is CASTFGFVDNEQFF. The CDR3 DNA sequence: TGTGCCAGCACATTCGGGTTTGTCGACAATGAGCAGTTCTTC.

This clonotype has a count of ten or more. The gene calls are TRBV2 and TRBJ2-2; D is possibly TRBD1 (7 bases). The CDR3 loop spans 15 amino acids. V gave up 7 bases and J gave up 7 bases, with 19 bases separating them. Germline CDR1 is SNHLY and CDR2 is FYNNEI. The CDR3 DNA reads as TGTGCCAGCACGGGGGTAGGGGGCAGTGGCGGGGAGCTGTTTTTT. Translating it yields CASTGVGGSGGELFF.

The sample holds a few counts of this clonotype. V gene TRBV6-1 combines with J gene TRBJ2-7; D not certain. CDR3 length: 9 residues. Trimming pared 6 bases from V and 12 bases from J, leaving 9 bases between. Germline loops: CDR1 MNHNS, CDR2 SASEGT. The CDR3: CASRTTPYF. The CDR3 DNA is TGTGCCAGCAGAACTACTCCGTACTTC.

The gene calls are TRBV5-1 and TRBJ1-1; D is possibly TRBD1 (5 bases). Germline V gives CDR1 SGHRS, CDR2 YFSETQ. The V gene lost 5 bases and the J gene lost 1 base, with 12 bases spanning the gap. The length of the CDR3 is 14 residues. Here the CDR3 DNA reads TGCGCCAGCAGTCAGGGCAGTTGGAACACTGAAGCTTTCTTT. The encoded protein is CASSQGSWNTEAFF.

There are a few counts of this clonotype. This rearrangement joins TRBV7-2 to TRBJ2-2; D not certain. This CDR3 has 15 residues. The germline V and J ends were trimmed by 1 base and 0 bases, with 6 bases remaining between them. CDR1 SGHTA and CDR2 FQGNSA come from the germline V gene. The CDR3 nucleotides read TGTGCCAGCAGCTTAGGCCCTTCGAACACCGGGGAGCTGTTTTTT. This sequence encodes CASSLGPSNTGELFF.

This clonotype has at least ten counts. The genes are TRBV12-3 or TRBV12-4 and TRBJ2-1; 7 bases map to TRBD2. The CDR3 totals 16 residues. V was pared by 1 base and J by 2 bases, with 5 bases of the junction left unmatched. The CDR3 nucleotides are TGTGCCAGCAGTTTAGGACCTAGCGGACCCTACAATGAGCAGTTCTTC. Amino acid sequence: CASSLGPSGPYNEQFF.

This clonotype was seen repeatedly, ten times or more. V usage is TRBV6-1 and J usage is TRBJ2-3; 11 nucleotides agree with TRBD2. The CDR3 is made up of 14 amino acids. J gave up 4 bases and V 5 bases, and 2 bases lay outside the gene matches. CDR1 MNHNS and CDR2 SASEGT come from the germline V gene. CDR3 protein: CASSLAGGADTQYF. The CDR3 DNA is TGTGCCAGCAGTCTAGCGGGAGGCGCAGATACGCAGTATTTT.

In its sample, this clonotype was seen a few times. The J gene is TRBJ1-3, the V gene TRBV7-9; 7 bases match TRBD1. This CDR3 has 15 amino acids. J was trimmed by 0 bases and V by 6 bases; bases with no gene match: 5. From germline, CDR1 is SEHNR and CDR2 FQNEAQ (reference sequence). As DNA, the CDR3 is TGTGCCAGCAGAGAGGGGGCTTTCTCTGGAAACACCATATATTTT. Protein product: CASREGAFSGNTIYF.

This clonotype was detected a few times. The chain combines TRBV5-1 with TRBJ2-1, with TRBD2 matching 10 bases. In germline, CDR1 is SGHRS, CDR2 YFSETQ. CDR3 length: 16 amino acids. After removal of 6 bases from V and 3 bases from J, the junction contained 9 bases not matched to a gene. Here the CDR3 DNA reads TGCGCCAGCACGTCCAATATAGCGGGAGGCTACAATGAGCAGTTCTTC. Translating it yields CASTSNIAGGYNEQFF. The full variable domain, in which reference TRBV5-1 and TRBJ2-1 provide the parts outside the CDR3, is KAGVTQTPRYLIKTRGQQVTLSCSPISGHRSVSWYQQTPGQGLQFLFEYFSETQRNKGNFPGRFSGRQFSNSRSEMNVSTLELGDSALYLCASTSNIAGGYNEQFFGPGTRLTVL.

This clonotype has only a few counts. The CDR3 spells CAISANSGRASDTQYF. CDR3 sequence (DNA): TGTGCCATCAGCGCGAATAGCGGGAGGGCCTCAGATACGCAGTATTTT. The rearrangement links TRBV10-3 to TRBJ2-3, with TRBD2 identical over 11 bases. CDR3 length equals 16 residues. Germline V gene lookup returns CDR1 ENHRY and CDR2 SYGVKD. J was trimmed by 4 bases and V by 6 bases; bases with no gene match: 9.

This clonotype was observed a handful of times. A read error likely explains this, since a far larger clone differs by one base. The rearrangement links TRBV7-9 to TRBJ2-1, with no clear D. CDR1 SEHNR and CDR2 FQNEAQ come from the germline V gene (reference sequence). The CDR3 runs to 13 residues. The germline V and J ends were trimmed by 3 bases and 2 bases, with 5 bases remaining between them. The CDR3 sequence is CASSLSTYNEQFF. CDR3 sequence (DNA): TGTGCCAGCAGCTTGTCTACCTACAATGAGCAGTTCTTC.

This clonotype was seen more than once but under ten times. This rearrangement joins TRBV7-2 to TRBJ1-6, with 9 bases lining up with TRBD1. The CDR3 extends over 16 amino acids. Looked up from germline, CDR1 is SGHTA and CDR2 is FQGNSA. J gave up 7 bases and V 5 bases, and 9 bases lay outside the gene matches. The CDR3 DNA reads as TGTGCCAGCAGCAAGGGGTGGGACAGGGCGAATTCACCCCTCCACTTT. It translates to CASSKGWDRANSPLHF.

A few counts support this clonotype. This chain connects TRBV6-1 to TRBJ2-1, with 7 bases lining up with TRBD2. J lost 0 bases, V lost 6 bases, and 8 bases had no gene match. This CDR3 is 16 amino acids long. Germline CDR1 and CDR2: MNHNS and SASEGT. The CDR3 region has the DNA TGTGCCAGCAGAGACCGAGGCGGGAGCTCCTACAATGAGCAGTTCTTC. It is translated as CASRDRGGSSYNEQFF.

This clonotype was observed many times. V usage is TRBV2 and J usage is TRBJ2-1; TRBD2 might be the D (6 bases). Germline assignment: CDR1 SNHLY and CDR2 FYNNEI. CDR3 size: 14 residues. The germline V and J ends were trimmed by 6 bases and 5 bases, with 14 bases remaining between them. For the CDR3, the DNA is TGTGCCAGCAGGACGGGGGTATGGGACAATGAGCAGTTCTTC. It is translated as CASRTGVWDNEQFF.

The CDR3: CATSRAGFGETQYF. The CDR3 DNA reads as TGTGCCACCAGCAGGGCGGGTTTTGGGGAGACCCAGTACTTC. This chain connects TRBV15 to TRBJ2-5, with D tentatively TRBD2 (5 bases). Trimming pared 3 bases from V and 5 bases from J, leaving 13 bases between. Per germline, CDR1 LNHNV and CDR2 YYDKDF (reference sequence). The CDR3 runs 14 residues.

This clonotype came up many times. The chain combines TRBV28 with TRBJ2-6, with 9 positions matching TRBD1. The CDR3 consists of 20 residues. The junction had 14 bases not matched to a gene; V was cut back by 5 bases and J by 0 bases. Looked up from germline, CDR1 is MDHEN and CDR2 is SYDVKM. The CDR3 DNA follows: TGTGCCAGCAGTGTACCGAGGCCGGGACAGGGTCGCTCTGGGGCCAACGTCCTGACTTTC. It yields the protein CASSVPRPGQGRSGANVLTF.

The V call is TRBV24-1, the J call TRBJ2-2; D gene unclear. The V end lost 8 bases, the J end lost 3 bases, and 9 bases lay between the germline ends. The CDR3 has 13 amino acids. From germline, CDR1 is KGHDR and CDR2 SFDVKD. The CDR3 region has the DNA TGTGCCACCATGTATGGGGACACCGGGGAGCTGTTTTTT. It translates to CATMYGDTGELFF.

The DNA for the CDR3 is TGTGCCAGCAGCCCACAGGACGGGTACGAGCAGTACTTC. Protein: CASSPQDGYEQYF. V usage is TRBV5-6 and J usage is TRBJ2-7; D might be TRBD1 (5 bases). This CDR3 has 13 amino acids. Germline-derived CDR1 and CDR2 are SGHDT and YYEEEE. Trimming took 4 bases from V and 4 from J, leaving 12 bases between them.

Details on this clonotype: With a much larger clone just one base away, this may be a read error. The chain couples TRBV13 to TRBJ2-3; 16 positions match TRBD2. Germline CDR1 and CDR2: PRHDT and FYEKMQ (reference sequence). V was pared by 5 bases and J by 1 base, with 6 bases of the junction left unmatched. The CDR3 sequence is 18 residues long. The CDR3 loop is CASSHSGTSGRGTDTQYF. CDR3 coding DNA: TGTGCCAGCAGCCACTCAGGGACTAGCGGGAGGGGCACAGATACGCAGTATTTT.